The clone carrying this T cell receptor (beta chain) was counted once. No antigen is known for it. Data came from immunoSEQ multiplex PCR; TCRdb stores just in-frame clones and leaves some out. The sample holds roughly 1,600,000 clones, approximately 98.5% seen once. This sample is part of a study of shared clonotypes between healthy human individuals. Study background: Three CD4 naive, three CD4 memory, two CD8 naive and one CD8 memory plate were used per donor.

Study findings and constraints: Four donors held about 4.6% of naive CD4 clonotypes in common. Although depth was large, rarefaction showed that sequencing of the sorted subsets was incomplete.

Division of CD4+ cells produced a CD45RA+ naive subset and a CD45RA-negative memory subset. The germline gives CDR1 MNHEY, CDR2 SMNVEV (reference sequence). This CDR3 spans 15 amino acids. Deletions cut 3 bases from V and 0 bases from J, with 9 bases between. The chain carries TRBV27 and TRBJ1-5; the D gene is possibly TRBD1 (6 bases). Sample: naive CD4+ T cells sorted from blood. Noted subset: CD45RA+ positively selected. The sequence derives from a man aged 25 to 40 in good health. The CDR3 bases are TGTGCCAGCAGTTTCAGGGGCGATAGCAATCAGCCCCAGCATTTT. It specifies CASSFRGDSNQPQHF.